The 21 T cell receptor beta chains below were found in one sample sequenced in a study of vaccination and CD4 T cells after COVID-19. TCRdb re-derived calls from the PCR reads in MiXCR, one entry per CDR3 protein. The data contain 20,000 to 25,000 distinct CDR3 sequences, about 60% of them seen just once; the ten biggest clones take up about 1.1%. Sequences were derived from CD4+ T cells from blood, sampled before SARS-CoV-2 vaccination. The receptors shown here come from a human donor who had recovered from COVID-19.

This chain links TRBV6-5 with TRBJ2-7; unclear D gene. CDR1 and CDR2 from the germline V gene are MNHEY and SVGAGI. The length of the CDR3 is 12 residues. V lost 3 bases and J lost 4, with 7 bases in between. The CDR3 reads CASSYTDYEQYF. The CDR3 DNA reads as TGTGCCAGCAGTTATACGGATTACGAGCAGTACTTC.

Written as DNA, the CDR3 is TGTGCCACCAGTGGGTGGGCCCAAGAGACCCAGTACTTC. It is translated as CATSGWAQETQYF. This rearrangement joins TRBV24-1 to TRBJ2-5; D is ambiguous. Trimming pared 5 bases from V and 1 base from J, leaving 7 bases between. This CDR3 is 13 amino acids long. CDR1 and CDR2 from the germline V gene are KGHDR and SFDVKD.

This clonotype has just a few counts. The genes are TRBV6-2 or TRBV6-3 and TRBJ1-5; D call uncertain. CDR1 is MNHEY, CDR2 SVGEGT, per germline. Trimming shortened V by 2 bases and J by 4 bases, and 9 bases separated the two germline ends. CDR3 length: 14 amino acids. The CDR3 bases are TGTGCCAGCAGTTACATAGGTTCGAATCAGCCCCAGCATTTT. Its protein product is CASSYIGSNQPQHF.

In this sample, this clonotype turned up once. V gene TRBV6-1 combines with J gene TRBJ1-5, with 7 bases lining up with TRBD1. J lost 4 bases, V lost 7 bases, and 19 bases had no gene match. Germline CDR1 reads MNHNS; CDR2 reads SASEGT. The length of the CDR3 is 18 residues. CDR3 nucleotide sequence: TGTGCCAGCATATTCGGTGGGGCCCCGACAGGGAGAAATCAGCCCCAGCATTTT. It yields the protein CASIFGGAPTGRNQPQHF.

This chain links TRBV20-1 with TRBJ1-5; a possible D gene is TRBD1 (6 bases). CDR1 is DFQATT and CDR2 is SNEGSKA in the germline V gene (reference sequence). V was pared by 1 base and J by 3 bases, with 13 bases between. This CDR3 region has 15 residues. In DNA form, the CDR3 reads TGCAGTGCTAGAGTTGCAACAGGGATCAATCAGCCCCAGCATTTT. This sequence encodes CSARVATGINQPQHF.

This sequence joins TRBV15 and TRBJ2-7; 8 nucleotides line up with TRBD1. The CDR3 is 16 amino acids. The V gene end was trimmed by 1 base and the J gene end by 2 bases; junction bases not matched to a gene: 7. Germline values: CDR1 LNHNV, CDR2 YYDKDF (reference sequence). The CDR3 region is CATSRVSGTGTYEQYF. Here the CDR3 DNA reads TGTGCCACCAGCAGAGTTTCTGGGACAGGTACCTACGAGCAGTACTTC.

The CDR3 bases are TGTGCCAGCAGAAGTGTCAGGGGAGCCTCCTCCTACGAGCAGTACTTC. Translated, it gives CASRSVRGASSYEQYF. The chain carries TRBV11-2 and TRBJ2-7; D might be TRBD1 (6 bases). V was cut by 6 bases and J by 0 bases, with 18 bases left in between. The CDR3 contains 16 residues. Germline V gene data show CDR1 as SGHAT and CDR2 as FQNNGV.

This clonotype was picked up a small number of times. DNA of the CDR3: TGCAGTGCTAGTAAAGGGACCAGCAATCAGCCCCAGCATTTT. It codes for CSASKGTSNQPQHF. This rearrangement joins TRBV20-1 to TRBJ1-5; possible D gene TRBD1, 5 bases. CDR1 and CDR2 (germline): DFQATT, SNEGSKA (reference sequence). V was pared by 3 bases and J by 1 base, with 10 bases between. This CDR3 comprises 14 residues.

The chain has TRBV2 and TRBJ1-5; D may be TRBD1 (5 bases). V lost 11 bases and J 6 bases, leaving 20 bases between the germline ends. The CDR3 is 14 amino acids. CDR1 is SNHLY and CDR2 is FYNNEI in the germline V gene. CDR3 protein: CAGSPSGGGQPQHF. The CDR3 DNA reads as TGTGCCGGCTCCCCCTCCGGGGGGGGTCAGCCCCAGCATTTT.

J is TRBJ2-1 and V is TRBV12-5; D is possibly TRBD1 or TRBD2 (5 bases each). CDR1 LGHNT and CDR2 FRNRAP come from the germline V gene. The CDR3 contains 13 residues. V was trimmed by 6 bases and J by 6 bases, leaving 12 bases between them. The DNA of the CDR3 is TGTGCTAGTGGCCGGGGTGGGGGCAATGAGCAGTTCTTC. Amino acid sequence: CASGRGGGNEQFF.

The rearrangement uses TRBV20-1 and TRBJ1-3; tentative D call: TRBD1 (5 bases). In germline, CDR1 is DFQATT, CDR2 SNEGSKA (reference sequence). The CDR3 spans 16 residues. Trimming cost V 4 bases and J 0 bases, with 16 bases left between them. The DNA of the CDR3 is TGCAGTGCTATTGGGGACGGAGAAATCTCTGGAAACACCATATATTTT. It is translated as CSAIGDGEISGNTIYF.

The CDR3 DNA follows: TGCAGTGCTAGAGATTACGCCCGAATCGGGCTATCTAACTATGGCTACACCTTC. Protein sequence: CSARDYARIGLSNYGYTF. This rearrangement joins TRBV20-1 to TRBJ1-2; D is undetermined. V was clipped by 0 bases and J by 0 bases, with 20 bases between them. In germline, CDR1 is DFQATT, CDR2 SNEGSKA (reference sequence). The CDR3 covers 18 residues.

This chain uses TRBV27 with TRBJ2-3, with TRBD2 matching over 9 bases. Germline CDR1 is MNHEY and CDR2 is SMNVEV (reference sequence). V trimming: 5 bases; J trimming: 5 bases; junction bases outside the gene matches: 5. The length of the CDR3 is 14 residues. This CDR3 reads CASSISGGRDTQYF. The CDR3 coding sequence is TGTGCCAGCAGTATCAGCGGGGGGCGAGATACGCAGTATTTT.

Only a few counts were recorded for this clonotype. Germline and junction disagree at one end, which may indicate a read error. The rearrangement uses TRBV6-1 and TRBJ1-3, with D uncertain. CDR3 length: 14 residues. CDR1 is MNHNS, CDR2 SASEGT, per germline. The CDR3 here is CASTGRDAGNTIYF. CDR3 DNA: TGTGCCAGCACCGGTAGAGACGCTGGAAACACCATTTATTTT.

The chain joins TRBV20-1 to TRBJ1-2; 8 bases are a match to TRBD1. This CDR3 comprises 17 residues. The germline V gene encodes CDR1 DFQATT and CDR2 SNEGSKA (reference sequence). J was trimmed by 4 bases and V by 0 bases; bases with no gene match: 13. The CDR3 region is CSARDLSQGALSYGYTF. The CDR3 coding sequence is TGCAGTGCTAGAGATCTTTCCCAGGGGGCGCTCAGCTATGGCTACACCTTC.

This clonotype turned up a few times. J is TRBJ2-7 and V is TRBV7-8; 7 bases align to TRBD2. The CDR3 is made up of 15 amino acids. V lost 4 bases and J lost 0; bases outside the gene matches: 6. CDR1 is SGHVS and CDR2 is FQNEAQ in the germline V gene. This chain's CDR3 is CASSSPGLTSYEQYF. CDR3 bases: TGTGCCAGCAGCTCCCCGGGACTAACCTCCTACGAGCAGTACTTC.

This clonotype has a handful of counts. The chain is built from TRBV25-1 and TRBJ2-7; D unresolved. Germline V gene sequence: CDR1 MGHDK, CDR2 SYGVNS. The CDR3 totals 11 residues. V was clipped by 8 bases and J by 3 bases, with 8 bases between them. CDR3 loop: CASAQFYEQYF. The CDR3 nucleotides are TGTGCCAGCGCTCAGTTCTACGAGCAGTACTTC.

This clonotype occurred a few times. The chain couples TRBV30 to TRBJ1-5; D not certain. Germline-derived CDR1 and CDR2 are GTSNPN and SVGIG (reference sequence). Between the trimmed V and J ends, which lost 3 bases and 0 bases, there was a span of 9 bases. The CDR3 has 14 amino acids. CDR3 sequence: CAWRGESSNQPQHF. DNA of the CDR3: TGTGCCTGGAGAGGAGAAAGTAGCAATCAGCCCCAGCATTTT.

This clonotype was counted a few times. The gene calls are TRBV20-1 and TRBJ2-7; 10 bases map to TRBD2. V trimming: 0 bases; J trimming: 0 bases; junction bases outside the gene matches: 2. The CDR3 consists of 15 residues. The germline V gene has CDR1 DFQATT and CDR2 SNEGSKA (reference sequence). As DNA, the CDR3 is TGCAGTGCTAGAGATAGGACTAGCGGCTCCTACGAGCAGTACTTC. Translating gives CSARDRTSGSYEQYF.

This chain uses TRBV20-1 with TRBJ2-7; 7 positions agree with TRBD2. The germline CDR1 and CDR2 sequences are DFQATT and SNEGSKA (reference sequence). Trimming took 0 bases from V and 6 from J; bases not matched to a gene: 11. This CDR3 comprises 15 residues. As DNA, the CDR3 is TGCAGTGCTAGAGATATAAGGACTAGTCAAGTCGAGCAGTACTTC. As protein: CSARDIRTSQVEQYF.

This chain links TRBV30 with TRBJ2-3; 8 nucleotides agree with TRBD2. J lost 5 bases, V lost 4 bases, and 8 bases had no gene match. This CDR3 comprises 14 residues. The germline gives CDR1 GTSNPN, CDR2 SVGIG (reference sequence). This CDR3 is CAWTKAGAGDTQYF. CDR3 nucleotides: TGTGCCTGGACTAAAGCGGGAGCGGGAGATACGCAGTATTTT.